This TCR beta chain derives from a study of cytomegalovirus exposure and HLA in healthy donors. Study summary: Unique TCR beta sequences numbering fewer than 130 million came from roughly 180 million T cells in an earlier analysis. Whole-study results and caveats: The productive fraction for most TCR beta V segments was about 87% or about 30% in an earlier analysis. A highly shared variant cluster was judged a likely technical artifact. Specificity of a few CMV-associated chains for CMV antigens was verified in vitro.

The primer mix had 60 Vbeta and 13 Jbeta primers. The assay was immunoSEQ multiplex PCR, and TCRdb's table has in-frame clones only and misses some. Among 95,000 to 150,000 clones, approximately 76% were seen once, and the ten largest hold 25% to 35%. V was pared by 0 bases and J by 5 bases, with 12 bases between. CDR1 and CDR2 from the germline V gene are SGDLS and YYNGEE. The CDR3 contains 15 residues. With respect to this clone: Its target is unknown.

Specimen: PBMCs. This TCR came from a man aged 55-75 years in good health and CMV-seropositive. The V call is TRBV9, the J call TRBJ2-1; D unclear. For the CDR3, the DNA is TGTGCCAGCAGCGTAGATTTGGCGGCGAACAATGAGCAGTTCTTC. Its translation: CASSVDLAANNEQFF.